This T cell receptor beta chain emerged from a study of blood T cell repertoires in COVID-19 (dated by TCRdb to 2019 to 2021). As for the study more broadly: Collaborator samples came from the United States, Italy and Spain and covered acute and convalescent phases of COVID-19. The dataset comprised deeply sampled blood TCRbeta repertoires from subjects exposed to, actively infected with, or recovered from COVID-19. The prospective study material was composed of cDNA or gDNA derived from T cells, B-cell-depleted T cells, or PBMCs. Nearly every sample came with metadata listing a de-identified subject ID, COVID-19 status, age in years and sex. The repertoires were released in a freely available public database intended as a resource for research on the immune response to SARS-CoV-2. Samples came from the ongoing ImmuneRACE study (first 160 participants) plus 1,254 subjects from 6 global collaborators. Where available, HLA class I and class II types were taken from metadata supplied by the sample provider and were not determined by assay-based typing.

The collaborating institutions used their own protocols to collect whole blood in K2EDTA tubes. For TCRbeta analysis, collaborators shipped samples as frozen whole blood, isolated PBMCs, or DNA extracted from either of those sample types. The CDR3 contains 15 residues, cysteine and phenylalanine counted. Kept here is only the CDR3 DNA, which spans 45 bases and is read in frame from base 1. After removal of 2 bases from V and 7 bases from J, the junction retains 9 bases not matched to a gene. TCRbeta CDR3 regions were amplified from genomic DNA by means of the immunoSEQ Assay, a bias-controlled multiplex PCR. In the original analysis: Within the assay, amplification of reference gene primers was used to estimate how many nucleated cells each sample contained. Sequence reads were collapsed and filtered to measure the absolute abundance of every unique TCRbeta CDR3 rearrangement. For each sample, productive Simpson clonality was calculated as the square root of Simpson's diversity index over productive rearrangements. This is the immuneACCESS table as TCRdb keeps it, with only in-frame sequences that have V and J called. A part of the clones is gone; compared with another copy, unresolved V genes explain less than half, and the rest is unexplained. V, J and clone size are those of that table, while D and trimming were read from the DNA. The sample table shows roughly 33,000 clones, and about 87% are seen once. The ten top clones hold about 9.4% of the sample.

Concerning this clone: Its recognized antigen is unknown. No base quality information exists; no much larger clone differs at one position.

Overall results and qualifications from the work: The amount of clinical and demographic metadata varied by source and participant and was provided uncurated.

The sequence was collected from an elderly man with active COVID-19. The V and J genes are TRBV5-3 and TRBJ2-7, with 10 bases matching TRBD2. TRBV5-3 is an ORF for which the function is uncertain. Sequencing was performed on peripheral blood. In nucleotide form, the sequence is TGTGCCAGAAGCTTCGGTCTAGCGGGAGCTCAGGAGCAGTACTTC. Its translation is CARSFGLAGAQEQYF.